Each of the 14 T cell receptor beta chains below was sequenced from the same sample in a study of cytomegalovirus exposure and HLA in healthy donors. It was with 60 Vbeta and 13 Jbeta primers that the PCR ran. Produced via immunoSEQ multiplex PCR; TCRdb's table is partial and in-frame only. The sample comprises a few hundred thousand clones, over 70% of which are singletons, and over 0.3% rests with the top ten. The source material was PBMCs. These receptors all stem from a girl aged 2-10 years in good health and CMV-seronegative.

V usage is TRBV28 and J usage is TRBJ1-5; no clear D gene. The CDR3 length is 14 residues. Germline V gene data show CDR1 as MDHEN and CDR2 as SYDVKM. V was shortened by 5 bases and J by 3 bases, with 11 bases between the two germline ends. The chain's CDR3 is CASSLLDTNQPQHF. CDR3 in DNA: TGTGCCAGCAGTCTACTTGACACCAATCAGCCCCAGCATTTT.

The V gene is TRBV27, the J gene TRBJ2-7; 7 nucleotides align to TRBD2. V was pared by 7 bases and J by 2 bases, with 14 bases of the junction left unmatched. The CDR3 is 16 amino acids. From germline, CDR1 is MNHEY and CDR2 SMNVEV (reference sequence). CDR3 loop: CASTPRPGGIPYEQYF. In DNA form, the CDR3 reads TGTGCCAGCACCCCCAGGCCCGGGGGGATCCCCTACGAGCAGTACTTC.

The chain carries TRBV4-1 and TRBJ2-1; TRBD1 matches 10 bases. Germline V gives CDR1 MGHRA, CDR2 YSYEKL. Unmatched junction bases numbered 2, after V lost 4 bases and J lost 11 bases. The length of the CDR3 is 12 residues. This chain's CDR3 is CASSLTGGKQFF. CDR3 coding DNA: TGCGCCAGCAGCCTGACAGGGGGCAAGCAGTTCTTC.

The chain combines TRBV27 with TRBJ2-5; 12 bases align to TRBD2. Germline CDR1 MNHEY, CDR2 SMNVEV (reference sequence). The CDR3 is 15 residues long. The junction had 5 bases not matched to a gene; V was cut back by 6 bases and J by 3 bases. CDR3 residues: CASSPLAGGKETQYF. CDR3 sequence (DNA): TGTGCCAGCAGCCCTCTAGCGGGAGGGAAAGAGACCCAGTACTTC.

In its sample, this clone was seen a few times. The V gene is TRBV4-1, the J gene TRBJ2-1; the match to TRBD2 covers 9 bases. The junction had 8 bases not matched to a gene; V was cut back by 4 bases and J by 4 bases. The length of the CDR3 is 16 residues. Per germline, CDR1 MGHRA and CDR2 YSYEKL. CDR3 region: CASSLSSLAGYNEQFF. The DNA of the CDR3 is TGCGCCAGCAGCCTGAGCTCGCTAGCGGGGTACAATGAGCAGTTCTTC.

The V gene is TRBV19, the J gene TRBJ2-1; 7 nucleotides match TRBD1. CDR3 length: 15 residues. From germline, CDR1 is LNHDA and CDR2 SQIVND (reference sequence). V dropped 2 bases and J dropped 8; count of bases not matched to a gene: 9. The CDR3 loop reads CASSIQGVLLDEQFF. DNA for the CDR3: TGTGCCAGTAGTATACAGGGGGTATTGTTGGATGAGCAGTTCTTC.

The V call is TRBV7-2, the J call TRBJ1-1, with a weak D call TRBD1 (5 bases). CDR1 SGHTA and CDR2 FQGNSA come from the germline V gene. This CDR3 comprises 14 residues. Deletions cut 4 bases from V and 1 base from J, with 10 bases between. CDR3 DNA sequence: TGTGCCAGCAGCTCGCTCGGGGGGAACACTGAAGCTTTCTTT. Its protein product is CASSSLGGNTEAFF.

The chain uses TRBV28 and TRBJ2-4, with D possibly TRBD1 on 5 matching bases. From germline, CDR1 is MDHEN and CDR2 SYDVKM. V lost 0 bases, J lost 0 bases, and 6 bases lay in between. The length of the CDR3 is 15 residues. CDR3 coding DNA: TGTGCCAGCAGTTTATGGGGGCTAGCCAAAAACATTCAGTACTTC. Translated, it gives CASSLWGLAKNIQYF.

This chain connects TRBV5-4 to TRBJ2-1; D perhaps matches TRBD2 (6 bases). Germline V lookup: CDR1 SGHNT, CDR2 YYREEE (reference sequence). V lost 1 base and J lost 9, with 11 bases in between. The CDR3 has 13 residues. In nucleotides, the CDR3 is TGTGCCAGCAGCTTGAGTAACGGGGGTGAGCAGTTCTTC. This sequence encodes CASSLSNGGEQFF.

The chain's CDR3 is CASSPGPGVLGTGELFF. CDR3 in DNA: TGTGCCAGCAGCCCTGGCCCCGGCGTTCTCGGGACCGGGGAGCTGTTTTTT. The chain joins TRBV14 to TRBJ2-2; D is unresolved. CDR1 SGHDN and CDR2 FVKESK come from the germline V gene. V was trimmed by 4 bases and J by 5 bases, leaving 20 bases between them. This CDR3 comprises 17 residues.

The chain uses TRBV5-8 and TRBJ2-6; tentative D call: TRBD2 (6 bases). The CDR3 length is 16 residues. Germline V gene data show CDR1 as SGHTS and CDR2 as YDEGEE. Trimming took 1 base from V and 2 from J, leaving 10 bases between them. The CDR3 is CASSLFGGPGANVLTF. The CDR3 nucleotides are TGTGCCAGCAGCTTGTTCGGGGGACCTGGGGCCAACGTCCTGACTTTC.

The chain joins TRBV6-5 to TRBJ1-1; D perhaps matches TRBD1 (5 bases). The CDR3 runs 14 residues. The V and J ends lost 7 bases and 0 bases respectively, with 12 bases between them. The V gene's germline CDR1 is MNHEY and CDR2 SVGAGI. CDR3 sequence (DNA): TGTGCCAGCACTAACCTAGGGGTGAACACTGAAGCTTTCTTT. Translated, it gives CASTNLGVNTEAFF.

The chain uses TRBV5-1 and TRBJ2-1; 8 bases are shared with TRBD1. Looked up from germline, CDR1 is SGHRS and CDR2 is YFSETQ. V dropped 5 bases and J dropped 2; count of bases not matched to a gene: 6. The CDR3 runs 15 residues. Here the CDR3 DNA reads TGCGCCAGCAGACCTACAGGGGGAGCCTACAATGAGCAGTTCTTC. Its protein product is CASRPTGGAYNEQFF.

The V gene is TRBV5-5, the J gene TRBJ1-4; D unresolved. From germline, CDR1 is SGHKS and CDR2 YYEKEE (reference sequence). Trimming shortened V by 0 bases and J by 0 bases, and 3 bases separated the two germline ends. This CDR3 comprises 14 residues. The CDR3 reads CASSLVTTNEKLFF. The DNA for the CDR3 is TGTGCCAGCAGCTTGGTAACAACTAATGAAAAACTGTTTTTT.